One TCR gamma chain is described in this entry. No cognate antigen has been identified for it. TCRdb shows a much larger clone's protein in place of this DNA's translation, and the two differ at residue 6, likely through a read error; the protein shown is translated from the DNA. CDR1 and CDR2, per the germline V gene, are VINAFY and YDVSNSKD. Trimming removed 2 bases from V and 11 bases from J; the gene matches leave 6 bases unexplained. The CDR3 spans 11 residues, from the cysteine through the phenylalanine. CDR3 DNA is the only sequence kept; it has 33 bases, read in frame from the first base. This record belongs to a study of gamma delta lymphoproliferative disorders and STAT genes listed by TCRdb under 2018. About the full investigation: The LymphoTrack Dx TCRG Assay was used to build gamma-chain libraries from a minimum of 50 ng of genomic DNA. To confirm results, a couple of gamma-chain samples and every delta-chain sample were sequenced twice. Since no corresponding Invivoscribe delta assay was available, delta-chain libraries were prepared following the standard operating procedure of the EuroClonality-NGS working group. Within a larger immunophenotypic and STAT-mutation study, TCR gamma and delta CDR3 repertoires were profiled by deep sequencing in Tgammadelta lymphoproliferative disease patients and healthy controls. Overall study results and their limits: When whole repertoires were clustered, gamma repertoires from patients formed a group apart from those of healthy controls, but delta repertoires showed no separation between the groups. Nearly all major patient gamma and delta clonotypes were public, shared with at least one healthy donor; only a couple of gamma clonotypes were private to disease. It was noted by the authors that NGS specificity may be reduced at low frequencies, so confirmation of the public or private nature of leukemic clones is needed. Leukemic cells were skewed toward terminal effectors, whereas control T cells likely spanned varied maturation stages, a difference potentially limiting comparisons between patients and controls.

In both library preparation methods, multiplex PCR was run with primers aimed at the conserved V and J regions of the TCR genes. The amplicons were purified, pooled and then sequenced on an Illumina MiSeq platform. Per the original workflow: V(D)J alignment, clonotype assembly and translation were performed with MiXCR, whereas functionality assessment and CDR3 repertoire analyses were performed with VDJtools. CDR3 was defined per IMGT, and analyses were restricted to productive sequences using functional genes, excluding ORF genes and pseudogenes. A custom Python script searched for identical amino acid CDR3s of major clonotypes (frequency >=5%) across all patients and controls. To compare clonotype frequencies between patients and controls, a one-sided non-parametric Wilcoxon test was applied. TCRdb processed the public reads again with the CATT caller, after which rows with matching DNA were combined. The V and J calls and clone size come from TCRdb's table, not from the authors' own analysis. This sample has 1,800 or so gamma-chain clones in its table, and roughly a fifth of those were observed once. Around 33% of the sample rests with the top ten.

Genomic DNA from peripheral blood mononuclear cells isolated from patients and controls was used for TCR sequencing. As controls, about 23 healthy adult blood donors (median age roughly 66 years; around 12 males and some 11 females) were included and were matched to patients for age and sex. The rearrangement joined TRGV5 to TRGJ1 or TRGJ2. The J gene, missing from TCRdb, was assigned here through DNA to germline matching. Material for sequencing was blood. The clonotype comes from a human donor in good health. The CDR3 region reads CATWDKTEKLF. In nucleotide form, the sequence is TGTGCCACCTGGGACAAGACGGAGAAACTCTTT.